The T cell receptor beta chain under discussion was sequenced for a study of control samples from healthy donors and cancer patients (dated by TCRdb to the early 2020s). This clone showed up just a few times. Which antigen it targets is not known. The record has no base qualities; no much larger clone is one base away. The library was prepared using the immunoSEQ multiplex PCR assay. The table comes from immuneACCESS by way of TCRdb, which keeps in-frame sequences with V and J called. Part of the clones is missing from these tables; in studies checked, under half for an unresolved V gene and the rest for unknown reasons. The sample profile shows approximately 85,000 clones; around nine tenths of them were found once. The ten largest clones capture less than 9% of the sample. The CDR3 contains 15 residues, cysteine and phenylalanine counted. The retained sequence is limited to the CDR3, 45 bases, with the frame set at the first base. The germline V gene yields SNHLY for CDR1 and FYNNEI for CDR2. Cut back by 8 bases and 0 bases, the V and J ends lie 14 bases apart.

This sequence was found in a woman aged 60-70 years in good health. Sequenced material: blood. Recombination connected TRBV2 to TRBJ1-5; TRBD1 might be the D gene, on 5 matching bases. In nucleotide form, the sequence is TGTGCCAGCGGCAGTCGGGGGACTAGCAATCAGCCCCAGCATTTT. It is translated as CASGSRGTSNQPQHF.